This T cell receptor beta chain was identified during a study of T cell responses to AZD1222 COVID-19 vaccine. Overall study findings and caveats: Donors were chiefly white British, with a greater number of females, and clonal diversity was perhaps underestimated. At 160-218 and 743-854, vaccine-associated CD4 TCRs were dominant, and they spanned spike.

With respect to this clone: The antigen remains unidentified.

The repertoire was sequenced with immunoSEQ multiplex PCR; TCRdb's copy has only in-frame clones and lacks some. The table shows tens of thousands of clones, with around 90% occurring only once. Looked up from germline, CDR1 is LNHDA and CDR2 is SQIVND (reference sequence). The CDR3 runs 10 residues. Trimming removed 7 bases at V and 4 bases at J, with 2 bases between. Sample: peripheral blood, taken 28 days after the second AZD1222 dose. This chain links TRBV19 with TRBJ1-3; D not resolved. The source is an adult who received the AZD1222 COVID-19 vaccine. CDR3 coding DNA: TGTGCCAGTACAGGAAACACCATATATTTT. It encodes CASTGNTIYF.